This T cell receptor (beta chain) is drawn from a study of T cells after posttransplantation cyclophosphamide. Findings and limits, study-wide: Recipient CMV seropositivity and CMV reactivation strongly tracked TRB clonality. Tissue-infiltrating T cells from skin or gut overlapped little with blood T cells. Later post-transplant blood repertoires were often dominated by donor CD8+ memory clones.

V dropped 7 bases and J dropped 4; count of bases not matched to a gene: 5. CDR1 and CDR2 from the germline V gene are SNHLY and FYNNEI. CDR3 size: 14 residues. Busulfan-fludarabine conditioning, marrow transplant, and cyclophosphamide on days +3 and +4 were administered. TCRdb's copy holds only in-frame clones and misses some; the assay was immunoSEQ multiplex PCR. In total the sample includes about 7,700 clones, none of them seen once. This clone is medium-sized in the sample. Its antigen is not known. The clonotype comes from a female patient in her 60s who received an allogeneic stem cell transplant from an unrelated donor, was CMV-positive, and had acute GVHD only. Certain T cells may be donor cells from the graft. The chain carries TRBV2 and TRBJ1-4, with TRBD1 identical over 8 bases. Sequences were derived from PBMCs, sampled 94 days after allogeneic stem cell transplant with posttransplant cyclophosphamide. CDR3 bases: TGTGCCAGCACGACCAGGGGGCGTAATGAAAAACTGTTTTTT. It specifies CASTTRGRNEKLFF. The variable domain in full, with the rest retrieved from reference TRBV2 and TRBJ1-4, is EPEVTQTPSHQVTQMGQEVILRCVPISNHLYFYWYRQILGQKVEFLVSFYNNEISEKSEIFDDQFSVERPDGSNFTLKIRSTKLEDSAMYFCASTTRGRNEKLFFGSGTQLSVL.